Each of the 3 T cell receptor beta chains below was sequenced from the same sample in a study of blood T cell repertoires in COVID-19. Profiling relied on immunoSEQ multiplex PCR, and the TCRdb table lists in-frame clones only, not all of them. The sample lists more than 95,000 clones, 75% to 90% occurring once. The source material was peripheral blood. These TCRs come from a woman aged 80 or older with COVID-19, enrolled during active disease.

V gene TRBV5-1 combines with J gene TRBJ2-7, with a weak D call TRBD1 (7 bases). This CDR3 comprises 16 residues. Trimming pared 0 bases from V and 0 bases from J, leaving 13 bases between. CDR1 SGHRS and CDR2 YFSETQ come from the germline V gene. The CDR3 bases are TGCGCCAGCAGCTTGGAGGAGGGGGCCCCCTCCTACGAGCAGTACTTC. Its translation: CASSLEEGAPSYEQYF.

The chain links TRBV3-1 (or the pseudogene TRBV3-2) to TRBJ2-2, with D perhaps TRBD1 (6 bases). This CDR3 is built from 13 residues. Per germline, CDR1 LGHDT and CDR2 YNNKEL (reference sequence). The germline V and J ends were trimmed by 4 bases and 7 bases, with 10 bases remaining between them. CDR3 sequence: CASSPRGSGELFF. As DNA, the CDR3 is TGTGCCAGCAGCCCAAGGGGGAGCGGGGAGCTGTTTTTT.

The chain is built from TRBV12-5 and TRBJ1-2; tentatively, D is TRBD1 (6 bases). Per germline, CDR1 LGHNT and CDR2 FRNRAP. Trimming took 2 bases from V and 2 from J, leaving 6 bases between them. The CDR3 loop spans 13 amino acids. CDR3 coding DNA: TGTGCTAGTGGTTTGCAGGGGAACTATGGCTACACCTTC. Residues: CASGLQGNYGYTF.